Listed below are T cell receptor beta chains from one sample, sequenced in a study of cytomegalovirus exposure and HLA in healthy donors. The protocol was immunoSEQ multiplex PCR, while the TCRdb copy is restricted to in-frame clones and leaves out a portion. The sample carries some 88,000 clones, more than 65% recorded once. Sequencing used PBMCs. The source of these receptors is a woman between 18 and 29 years old in good health and CMV-seropositive. The conserved cysteine and the conserved F or W are not part of the CDR3 here. Each record gives: clone size, D gene, V gene, J gene, CDR3 protein. D genes are given only for firm matches. A clone size is listed for some rows: how often the clone was seen (once, few, many), or a class if it is expanded.

abundance: -; d_gene: TRBD1; v_gene: TRBV27; j_gene: TRBJ2-7; CDR3aa: ASSRGTAYEQY
abundance: -; d_gene: TRBD2; v_gene: TRBV5-6; j_gene: TRBJ2-3; CDR3aa: ASSLVGNSGSTDTQY
abundance: few; d_gene: -; v_gene: TRBV7-8; j_gene: TRBJ1-3; CDR3aa: ASSITGSGNTIY
abundance: -; d_gene: TRBD2; v_gene: TRBV7-8; j_gene: TRBJ2-3; CDR3aa: ASRSLVRRGDTDTQY
abundance: -; d_gene: TRBD2; v_gene: TRBV5-1; j_gene: TRBJ2-1; CDR3aa: ASSLAGRGGSEQF
abundance: once; d_gene: -; v_gene: TRBV6-5; j_gene: TRBJ2-5; CDR3aa: ASSYGAGAETQY
abundance: few; d_gene: TRBD2; v_gene: TRBV11-3; j_gene: TRBJ2-7; CDR3aa: ASSPTSGKIHEQY
abundance: -; d_gene: TRBD1; v_gene: TRBV4-2; j_gene: TRBJ2-3; CDR3aa: ASSQDHRQGTGTDTQY
abundance: few; d_gene: -; v_gene: TRBV7-6; j_gene: TRBJ2-5; CDR3aa: ASSLGVSGQETQY
abundance: -; d_gene: TRBD2; v_gene: TRBV19; j_gene: TRBJ2-3; CDR3aa: ASKPLAATDTQY
abundance: once; d_gene: TRBD2; v_gene: TRBV7-2; j_gene: TRBJ2-5; CDR3aa: ASSSPGLAGGNKETQY
abundance: -; d_gene: TRBD2; v_gene: TRBV30; j_gene: TRBJ2-1; CDR3aa: AWREDMTSGRHEQF
abundance: -; d_gene: TRBD2; v_gene: TRBV9; j_gene: TRBJ2-3; CDR3aa: ASSVAGGLPGLTDTQY
abundance: few; d_gene: TRBD1; v_gene: TRBV7-9; j_gene: TRBJ1-4; CDR3aa: SSSPIGGQGEPPGF
abundance: few; d_gene: -; v_gene: TRBV5-1; j_gene: TRBJ1-6; CDR3aa: ASSIDRTNSPLH
abundance: -; d_gene: TRBD1; v_gene: TRBV27; j_gene: TRBJ1-2; CDR3aa: ASSLRAQGDLNYGYT
abundance: -; d_gene: TRBD1; v_gene: TRBV6-5; j_gene: TRBJ2-7; CDR3aa: ASSSGTGGPEQY
abundance: -; d_gene: TRBD2; v_gene: TRBV11-3; j_gene: TRBJ2-2; CDR3aa: ASSATSGSGELF
abundance: once; d_gene: TRBD2; v_gene: TRBV27; j_gene: TRBJ2-5; CDR3aa: ASSGLDDETQY
abundance: few; d_gene: -; v_gene: TRBV5-1; j_gene: TRBJ1-2; CDR3aa: ASSPPTMDSPRYT
abundance: many; d_gene: -; v_gene: TRBV4-3; j_gene: TRBJ1-4; CDR3aa: ASSQVWVAGEKLF
abundance: -; d_gene: TRBD2; v_gene: TRBV5-1; j_gene: TRBJ2-5; CDR3aa: ASSLVAGVETQY
abundance: -; d_gene: -; v_gene: TRBV9; j_gene: TRBJ2-4; CDR3aa: ASSAHNQGGSKNIQY
abundance: -; d_gene: TRBD1; v_gene: TRBV19; j_gene: TRBJ2-3; CDR3aa: ASRMDRLSDTQY
abundance: -; d_gene: TRBD2; v_gene: TRBV7-2; j_gene: TRBJ2-5; CDR3aa: ASTASGGAVETQY
abundance: -; d_gene: -; v_gene: TRBV23-1; j_gene: TRBJ2-5; CDR3aa: ASSQSGGRGQYQETQY
abundance: -; d_gene: -; v_gene: TRBV15; j_gene: TRBJ2-1; CDR3aa: ATSRDRGRSNEQF
abundance: few; d_gene: -; v_gene: TRBV9; j_gene: TRBJ2-5; CDR3aa: ASSGRMGGRVGETQY
abundance: -; d_gene: TRBD1; v_gene: TRBV19; j_gene: TRBJ1-2; CDR3aa: ASIGQANYGYT
abundance: once; d_gene: TRBD1; v_gene: TRBV18; j_gene: TRBJ1-3; CDR3aa: ASSLTKRTGGNTIY
abundance: -; d_gene: -; v_gene: TRBV18; j_gene: TRBJ1-3; CDR3aa: ASSPLSPWSSGNTIY
abundance: -; d_gene: TRBD2; v_gene: TRBV14; j_gene: TRBJ2-7; CDR3aa: ASSQSAGGPVEQY
abundance: -; d_gene: TRBD2; v_gene: TRBV9; j_gene: TRBJ2-3; CDR3aa: ASSVGLAGRTDTQY
abundance: -; d_gene: -; v_gene: TRBV9; j_gene: TRBJ2-2; CDR3aa: ASSVEAGLNTGELF
abundance: few; d_gene: TRBD1; v_gene: TRBV5-1; j_gene: TRBJ1-5; CDR3aa: AIHGQGSNQPQH
abundance: -; d_gene: -; v_gene: TRBV7-2; j_gene: TRBJ2-7; CDR3aa: ASSSFSSYEQY
abundance: -; d_gene: -; v_gene: TRBV28; j_gene: TRBJ2-1; CDR3aa: ASSRGSYNEQF
abundance: -; d_gene: -; v_gene: TRBV27; j_gene: TRBJ2-3; CDR3aa: ASSLRSTNTDTQY
abundance: -; d_gene: TRBD2; v_gene: TRBV6-5; j_gene: TRBJ2-7; CDR3aa: ASSLLAGGPGEQY
abundance: -; d_gene: TRBD1; v_gene: TRBV7-9; j_gene: TRBJ1-2; CDR3aa: ASRPDAGTGQNYGYT
abundance: -; d_gene: -; v_gene: TRBV7-9; j_gene: TRBJ1-2; CDR3aa: ASSLESHPSNYGYT
abundance: -; d_gene: TRBD1; v_gene: TRBV30; j_gene: TRBJ1-1; CDR3aa: AWSRAGGNTEAF
abundance: few; d_gene: TRBD1; v_gene: TRBV5-1; j_gene: TRBJ1-1; CDR3aa: ASSLRIGTGVNTEAF
abundance: -; d_gene: TRBD1; v_gene: TRBV5-4; j_gene: TRBJ2-7; CDR3aa: ASSMDRVWEQY
abundance: -; d_gene: -; v_gene: TRBV12-5; j_gene: TRBJ1-1; CDR3aa: ASGPQGGTEAF